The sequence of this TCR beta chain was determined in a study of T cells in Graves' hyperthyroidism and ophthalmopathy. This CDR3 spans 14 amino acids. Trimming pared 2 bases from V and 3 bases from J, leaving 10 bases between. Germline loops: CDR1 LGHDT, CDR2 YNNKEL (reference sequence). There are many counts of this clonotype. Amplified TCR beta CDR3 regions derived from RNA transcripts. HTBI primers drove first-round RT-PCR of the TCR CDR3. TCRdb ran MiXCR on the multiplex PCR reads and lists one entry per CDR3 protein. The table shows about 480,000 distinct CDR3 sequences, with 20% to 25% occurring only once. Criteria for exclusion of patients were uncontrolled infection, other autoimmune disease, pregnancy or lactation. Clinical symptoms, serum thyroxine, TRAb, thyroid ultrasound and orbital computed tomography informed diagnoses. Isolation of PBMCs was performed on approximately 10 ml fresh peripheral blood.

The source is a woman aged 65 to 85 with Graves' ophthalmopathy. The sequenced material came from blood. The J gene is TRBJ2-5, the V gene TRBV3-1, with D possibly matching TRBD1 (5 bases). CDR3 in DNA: TGTGCCAGCAGCCAACAGACAGATAAAGAGACCCAGTACTTC. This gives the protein CASSQQTDKETQYF.